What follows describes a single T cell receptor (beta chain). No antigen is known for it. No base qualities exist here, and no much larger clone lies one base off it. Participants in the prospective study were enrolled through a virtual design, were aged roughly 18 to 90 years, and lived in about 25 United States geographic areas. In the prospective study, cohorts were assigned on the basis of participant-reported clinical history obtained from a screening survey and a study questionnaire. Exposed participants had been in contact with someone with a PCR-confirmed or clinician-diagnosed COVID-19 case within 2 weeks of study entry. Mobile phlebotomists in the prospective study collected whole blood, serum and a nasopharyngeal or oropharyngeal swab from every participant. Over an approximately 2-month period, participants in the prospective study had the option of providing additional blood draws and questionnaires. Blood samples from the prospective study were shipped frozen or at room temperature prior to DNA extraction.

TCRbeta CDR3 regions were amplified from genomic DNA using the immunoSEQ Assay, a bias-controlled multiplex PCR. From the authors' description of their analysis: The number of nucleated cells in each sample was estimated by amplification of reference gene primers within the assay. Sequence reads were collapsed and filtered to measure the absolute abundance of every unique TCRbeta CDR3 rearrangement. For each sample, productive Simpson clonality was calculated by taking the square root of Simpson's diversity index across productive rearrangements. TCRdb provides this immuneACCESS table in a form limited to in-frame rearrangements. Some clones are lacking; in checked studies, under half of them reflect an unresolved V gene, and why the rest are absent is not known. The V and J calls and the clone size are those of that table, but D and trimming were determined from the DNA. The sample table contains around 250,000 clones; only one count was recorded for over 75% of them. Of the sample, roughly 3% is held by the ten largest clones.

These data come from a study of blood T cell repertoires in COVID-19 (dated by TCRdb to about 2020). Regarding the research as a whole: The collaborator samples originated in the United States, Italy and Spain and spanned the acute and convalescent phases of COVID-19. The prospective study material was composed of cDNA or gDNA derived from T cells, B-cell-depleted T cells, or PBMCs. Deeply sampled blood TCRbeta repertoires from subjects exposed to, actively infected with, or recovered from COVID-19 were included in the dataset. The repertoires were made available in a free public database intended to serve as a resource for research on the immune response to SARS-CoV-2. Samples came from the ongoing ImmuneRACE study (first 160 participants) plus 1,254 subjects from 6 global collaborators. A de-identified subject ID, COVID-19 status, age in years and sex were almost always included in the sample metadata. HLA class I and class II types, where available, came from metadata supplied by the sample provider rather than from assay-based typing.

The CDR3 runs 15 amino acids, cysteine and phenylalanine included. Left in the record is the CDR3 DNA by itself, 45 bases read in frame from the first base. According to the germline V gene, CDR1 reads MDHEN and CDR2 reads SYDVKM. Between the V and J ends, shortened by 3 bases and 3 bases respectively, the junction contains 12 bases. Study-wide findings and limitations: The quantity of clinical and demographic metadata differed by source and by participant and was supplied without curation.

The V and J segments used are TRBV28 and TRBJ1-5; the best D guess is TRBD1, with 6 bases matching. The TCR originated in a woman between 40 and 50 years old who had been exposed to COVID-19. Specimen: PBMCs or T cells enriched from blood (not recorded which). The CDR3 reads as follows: CASSLEQGYNQPQHF. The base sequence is TGTGCCAGCAGTTTGGAACAGGGTTACAATCAGCCCCAGCATTTT.